What follows are 12 T cell receptor beta chains derived from one specimen sequenced in a study of early stage breast cancer tumors. Sequencing was performed with immunoSEQ multiplex PCR; in TCRdb, only in-frame clones are kept and a portion is missing. The sample holds tens of thousands of clones; 85% to 95% are singletons and the top ten take about 5%. The sequencing sample was made of blood. These receptor sequences come from a person between 65 and 79 years old with breast cancer.

V is TRBV7-6 and J is TRBJ1-4; TRBD1 aligns across 7 bases. This CDR3 comprises 17 residues. From germline, CDR1 is SGHVS and CDR2 FNYEAQ. The V and J ends lost 5 bases and 8 bases, in that order; junction bases with no gene match: 17. CDR3 region: CASSPRPGGGGNEKLFF. In DNA form, the CDR3 reads TGTGCCAGCAGCCCTCGTCCGGGTGGAGGGGGCAACGAAAAACTGTTTTTT.

This chain uses TRBV27 with TRBJ2-1; D may be TRBD1 (5 bases). The CDR3 extends over 15 amino acids. The germline CDR1 and CDR2 sequences are MNHEY and SMNVEV (reference sequence). The germline V and J ends were trimmed by 2 bases and 0 bases, with 8 bases remaining between them. CDR3 loop: CASSLAGYSYNEQFF. Here the CDR3 DNA reads TGTGCCAGCAGTTTAGCAGGGTACTCCTACAATGAGCAGTTCTTC.

This clone has just a few counts. The chain combines TRBV7-9 with TRBJ1-1; TRBD1 matches 9 bases. V lost 6 bases to trimming and J lost 1 base; unmatched junction nucleotides: 3. CDR3 length: 14 amino acids. The germline V gene has CDR1 SEHNR and CDR2 FQNEAQ (reference sequence). DNA of the CDR3: TGTGCCAGCAGACTGGGACAGGGGAACACTGAAGCTTTCTTT. Translated: CASRLGQGNTEAFF. The variable domain in full, with the rest retrieved from reference TRBV7-9 and TRBJ1-1, is DTGVSQNPRHKITKRGQNVTFRCDPISEHNRLYWYRQTLGQGPEFLTYFQNEAQLEKSRLLSDRFSAERPKGSFSTLEIQRTEQGDSAMYLCASRLGQGNTEAFFGQGTRLTVV.

The chain recombines TRBV10-1 with TRBJ2-5, with 10 bases lining up with TRBD2. CDR1 and CDR2 (germline): WNHNN, SYGVQD (reference sequence). The J segment lost 5 bases and the V segment lost 6 bases, leaving 9 bases of the junction unmatched. The CDR3 length is 15 residues. The CDR3: CASREKLAGAETQYF. For the CDR3, the DNA is TGCGCCAGCAGAGAAAAGCTAGCGGGAGCGGAGACCCAGTACTTC.

This chain links TRBV9 with TRBJ2-3; 11 bases are shared with TRBD2. CDR1 and CDR2 (germline): SGDLS, YYNGEE. The V gene end was trimmed by 4 bases and the J gene end by 0 bases; junction bases not matched to a gene: 1. The CDR3 is made up of 15 amino acids. The CDR3 protein is CASSRTSGSTDTQYF. In DNA, the CDR3 is TGTGCCAGCAGCCGGACTAGCGGGAGCACAGATACGCAGTATTTT.

The genes are TRBV28 and TRBJ2-2; 7 bases line up with TRBD1. This CDR3 contains 14 residues. V lost 5 bases and J lost 6; bases outside the gene matches: 6. The germline V gene encodes CDR1 MDHEN and CDR2 SYDVKM. The CDR3 sequence is CASSQQTGPGELFF. The CDR3 bases are TGTGCCAGCAGTCAACAGACAGGGCCCGGGGAGCTGTTTTTT. Based on the CDR3 plus reference TRBV28 and TRBJ2-2, the full variable domain is DVKVTQSSRYLVKRTGEKVFLECVQDMDHENMFWYRQDPGLGLRLIYFSYDVKMKEKGDIPEGYSVSREKKERFSLILESASTNQTSMYLCASSQQTGPGELFFGEGSRLTVL.

The chain uses TRBV9 and TRBJ1-5; D uncertain. V lost 0 bases and J 7 bases, leaving 11 bases between the germline ends. The CDR3 contains 14 residues. Germline values: CDR1 SGDLS, CDR2 YYNGEE. The CDR3 nucleotides are TGTGCCAGCAGCGTAGAGGCTGGGAGACAGCCCCAGCATTTT. Translation: CASSVEAGRQPQHF.

The chain uses TRBV10-3 and TRBJ1-4, with 8 positions matching TRBD1. This CDR3 region has 13 residues. V gave up 6 bases and J gave up 5 bases; unmatched junction bases: 2. Germline-derived CDR1 and CDR2 are ENHRY and SYGVKD. The chain's CDR3 is CAIRTGENEKLFF. The CDR3 coding sequence is TGTGCCATCAGGACAGGGGAAAATGAAAAACTGTTTTTT.

This chain links TRBV5-1 with TRBJ2-7; tentatively, D is TRBD2 (5 bases). CDR3 length: 16 residues. The ends were cut back, 1 base at V and 3 bases at J, with 17 bases in the middle. Germline V gene data show CDR1 as SGHRS and CDR2 as YFSETQ. The CDR3 region has the DNA TGCGCCAGCAGCTTGTCGACGGCAGGACTCAACTACGAGCAGTACTTC. Its translation is CASSLSTAGLNYEQYF.

This clone occurred once. The rearrangement joins TRBV6-6 to TRBJ2-7; maybe TRBD2 (6 bases). The CDR3 runs 11 residues. V was pared by 6 bases and J by 9 bases, with 12 bases between. CDR1 and CDR2 from the germline V gene are MNHNY and SVGAGI (reference sequence). The CDR3: CASSTGGRQYF. The DNA of the CDR3 is TGTGCCAGCAGCACCGGAGGGCGGCAGTACTTC.

The V and J genes are TRBV7-8 and TRBJ2-3; 9 bases match TRBD2. Germline V CDR1 and CDR2: SGHVS, FQNEAQ. This CDR3 is built from 15 residues. The V gene end was trimmed by 4 bases and the J gene end by 0 bases; junction bases not matched to a gene: 2. The CDR3 nucleotides read TGTGCCAGCAGCTCTAGCGGGGCTAGCACAGATACGCAGTATTTT. It codes for CASSSSGASTDTQYF.

V is TRBV25-1 and J is TRBJ2-3, with D tentatively TRBD1 (5 bases). V lost 3 bases, J lost 1 base, and 5 bases lay in between. The CDR3 covers 13 residues. Germline V gene data show CDR1 as MGHDK and CDR2 as SYGVNS. The CDR3 DNA follows: TGTGCCAGCAGTGAGACAGGCACAGATACGCAGTATTTT. This gives the protein CASSETGTDTQYF.